These 29 T cell receptor beta chains share one sample of origin, sequenced in a study of CD8 T cells in Susac syndrome (dated 2019 in TCRdb). The protocol used for the library was the immunoSEQ multiplex PCR assay. RNA was extracted with the RNeasy kit and roughly 0.5 to 1 ug was reverse transcribed using random hexamers. TCRdb reanalyzed the raw reads on its own, using fastp at Q25 for trimming and MiXCR for clone calling, and kept in-frame beta chains. Rows with one shared CDR3 protein collapse into an entry with the most common genes and DNA. For this sample the table gives 130,000 or so distinct CDR3 sequences, of which around 80% were detected only once. Jointly, the top ten make up roughly 0.5% of the sample. Sequenced: CD8+ T cells from PBMCs. These receptor sequences come from a human donor with multiple sclerosis.

This clonotype was counted once. This chain uses TRBV20-1 with TRBJ2-1; D is perhaps TRBD2 (5 bases). CDR3 length: 13 residues. The V gene's germline CDR1 is DFQATT and CDR2 SNEGSKA (reference sequence). The CDR3 region is CSVPGVPYNEQFF. The CDR3 DNA follows: TGCAGCGTCCCCGGGGTCCCCTACAATGAGCAGTTCTTC.

The genes are TRBV6-1 and TRBJ2-7, with TRBD2 as a possible D gene (7 bases). CDR3 size: 15 residues. Germline V gives CDR1 MNHNS, CDR2 SASEGT. Between the trimmed V and J ends, which lost 7 bases and 4 bases, there was a span of 20 bases. Here the CDR3 reads CASTWGGAGVYEQYF. The DNA for the CDR3 is TGTGCCAGCACCTGGGGGGGGGCCGGTGTTTACGAGCAGTACTTC.

The V gene is TRBV13, the J gene TRBJ2-1; D ambiguous. Per the germline V gene, CDR1 is PRHDT and CDR2 is FYEKMQ (reference sequence). V was clipped by 4 bases and J by 3 bases, with 16 bases between them. CDR3 size: 16 residues. The CDR3 DNA reads as TGTGCCAGCAGCTCCTCTATGGCCCCAGGCTACAATGAGCAGTTCTTC. Translating it yields CASSSSMAPGYNEQFF.

This clonotype has a single count. The genes are TRBV20-1 and TRBJ2-6; D unresolved. Germline-derived CDR1 and CDR2 are DFQATT and SNEGSKA (reference sequence). CDR3 length: 16 amino acids. DNA for the CDR3: TGCTCTCCTGGCAGGTTTGATCTTGCTGGGGCCAACGTCCTGACTTTC. Its protein is CSPGRFDLAGANVLTF.

The chain uses TRBV29-1 and TRBJ2-1; no reliable D call. Germline assignment: CDR1 SQVTM and CDR2 ANQGSEA. V shed 4 bases and J shed 3 bases, with 10 bases lying between them. CDR3 size: 13 residues. The CDR3 protein is CSVVAKRYNEQFF. CDR3 bases: TGCAGCGTTGTTGCGAAGCGCTACAATGAGCAGTTCTTC.

This clonotype appeared once. V and J are TRBV4-3 and TRBJ2-1; D ambiguous. CDR1 and CDR2 from the germline V gene are LGHNA and YSLEER. This CDR3 spans 17 amino acids. V was clipped by 1 base and J by 0 bases, with 13 bases between them. The chain's CDR3 is CASSQASGWSSYNEQFF. The DNA for the CDR3 is TGCGCCAGCAGCCAAGCTTCAGGTTGGAGCTCCTACAATGAGCAGTTCTTC.

This clonotype was found a few times. The rearrangement links TRBV4-1 to TRBJ1-2; TRBD1 might be the D (6 bases). Germline CDR1 reads MGHRA; CDR2 reads YSYEKL. This CDR3 contains 14 residues. V was cut by 3 bases and J by 8 bases, with 16 bases left in between. The CDR3: CASSHVTGFEGYTF. DNA for the CDR3: TGCGCCAGCAGCCACGTGACAGGATTTGAAGGCTACACCTTC.

This clonotype was observed once. The CDR3 loop is CASSGTQRQETQYF. The CDR3, as DNA: TGTGCCAGCAGTGGAACCCAGCGGCAAGAGACCCAGTACTTC. The V and J genes are TRBV2 and TRBJ2-5; the D gene is possibly TRBD2 (5 bases). Trimming left V 4 bases short and J 2 bases short, with 11 bases between. CDR3 length equals 14 residues. The germline gives CDR1 SNHLY, CDR2 FYNNEI.

The V and J genes are TRBV7-9 and TRBJ1-2; 11 nucleotides match TRBD1. The CDR3 covers 16 residues. J gave up 3 bases and V 5 bases, and 8 bases lay outside the gene matches. Germline V lookup: CDR1 SEHNR, CDR2 FQNEAQ (reference sequence). This chain's CDR3 is CASSLSRGQGDYGYTF. In nucleotides, the CDR3 is TGTGCCAGCAGCCTATCACGGGGACAGGGGGACTATGGCTACACCTTC.

The chain has TRBV14 and TRBJ1-2, with 9 bases lining up with TRBD1. CDR1 is SGHDN and CDR2 is FVKESK in the germline V gene. V was clipped by 1 base and J by 3 bases; unmatched bases: 9. This CDR3 spans 17 amino acids. CDR3 amino acids: CASSQGADRGLHYGYTF. The CDR3 nucleotides are TGTGCCAGCAGCCAAGGGGCGGACAGGGGACTTCACTATGGCTACACCTTC.

This clonotype was found a few times. The genes are TRBV6-1 and TRBJ2-3, with 7 bases aligning to TRBD1. Trimming cost V 5 bases and J 5 bases; bases outside gene matches: 7. Germline assignment: CDR1 MNHNS and CDR2 SASEGT. The CDR3 loop spans 14 amino acids. CDR3 bases: TGTGCCAGCAGTTGGACAGGTTCCGGAGATACGCAGTATTTT. Translated, it gives CASSWTGSGDTQYF.

The CDR3: CASLRFAYEQYF. CDR3 bases: TGTGCCAGCCTCCGGTTTGCCTACGAGCAGTACTTC. The chain joins TRBV2 to TRBJ2-7, with D unclear. This CDR3 comprises 12 residues. Germline lookup yields CDR1 SNHLY and CDR2 FYNNEI. The V end was cut by 8 bases, the J end by 2 bases, with 10 bases between.

In DNA, the CDR3 is TGTGCCAGCAGCTTGGTCGGGTTGGACACCGGGGAGCTGTTTTTT. Its translation: CASSLVGLDTGELFF. V gene TRBV7-6 combines with J gene TRBJ2-2; the D is unclear. Trimming cost V 3 bases and J 3 bases, with 11 bases left between them. The germline gives CDR1 SGHVS, CDR2 FNYEAQ. The CDR3 sequence is 15 residues long.

This rearrangement joins TRBV12-3 or TRBV12-4 to TRBJ2-5; tentative D call: TRBD1 (5 bases). This CDR3 is built from 13 residues. Trimming took off 3 bases at V and 5 bases at J, with 10 bases between the two ends. The CDR3 protein is CASSLMGLETQYF. CDR3 sequence (DNA): TGTGCCAGCAGTTTGATGGGGCTGGAGACCCAGTACTTC.

This rearrangement joins TRBV6-1 to TRBJ2-1; 9 nucleotides align to TRBD2. CDR3 size: 18 residues. Germline V gene data show CDR1 as MNHNS and CDR2 as SASEGT. V was clipped by 6 bases and J by 3 bases; unmatched bases: 15. The CDR3 protein is CASSTYIPAGGIYNEQFF. The CDR3 DNA follows: TGTGCCAGCAGCACCTATATTCCTGCGGGGGGGATCTACAATGAGCAGTTCTTC.

The chain is built from TRBV12-3 or TRBV12-4 and TRBJ1-4, with 9 bases lining up with TRBD1. The ends lost 4 bases at V and 8 bases at J; junction bases unmatched: 8. The CDR3 consists of 15 residues. The CDR3 loop reads CASSSRTGVGEKLFF. The CDR3 DNA sequence: TGTGCCAGCAGTTCCCGGACAGGGGTAGGGGAAAAACTGTTTTTT.

This chain uses TRBV28 with TRBJ1-5; no clear D. Trimming took 11 bases from V and 0 from J, leaving 14 bases between them. Per germline, CDR1 MDHEN and CDR2 SYDVKM. This CDR3 comprises 14 residues. The CDR3, as DNA: TGTGCCGTCCAAGTGGGGTTTAGCAATCAGCCCCAGCATTTT. The encoded protein is CAVQVGFSNQPQHF.

The chain employs TRBV30 and TRBJ1-1; TRBD1 might be the D (5 bases). The V gene lost 7 bases and the J gene lost 8 bases, with 14 bases spanning the gap. In germline, CDR1 is GTSNPN, CDR2 SVGIG (reference sequence). CDR3 size: 11 residues. This CDR3 reads CAFSNRGEAFF. CDR3 nucleotides: TGTGCCTTCTCGAACCGGGGCGAAGCTTTCTTT.

The rearrangement uses TRBV20-1 and TRBJ2-1; 9 positions agree with TRBD2. This CDR3 spans 15 amino acids. V shed 3 bases and J 7 bases; nucleotides not matched to a gene: 10. Per germline, CDR1 DFQATT and CDR2 SNEGSKA (reference sequence). The CDR3 sequence is CSARAGGLWINEQFF. In nucleotides, the CDR3 is TGCAGTGCTAGGGCGGGAGGGCTTTGGATTAATGAGCAGTTCTTC.

This clonotype was detected once. The rearrangement joins TRBV7-2 to TRBJ2-3; 12 bases are a match to TRBD2. Germline V gene data show CDR1 as SGHTA and CDR2 as FQGNSA. The CDR3 loop spans 15 amino acids. Trimming cost V 0 bases and J 8 bases; bases outside gene matches: 3. The CDR3 DNA reads as TGTGCCAGCAGCTTAGCCTCACTAGCGGGAGGTACGCAGTATTTT. This sequence encodes CASSLASLAGGTQYF.

The chain links TRBV4-1 to TRBJ2-2; D not resolved. The CDR3 extends over 13 amino acids. Germline-derived CDR1 and CDR2 are MGHRA and YSYEKL. V dropped 5 bases and J dropped 8 bases, with 12 bases sitting between them. Here the CDR3 reads CASSSRTAGELFF. The DNA for the CDR3 is TGCGCCAGCAGCTCCCGGACGGCGGGGGAGCTGTTTTTT.

In its sample, this clonotype was seen once. The genes are TRBV19 and TRBJ1-2; D gene unclear. V was shortened by 7 bases and J by 10 bases, with 16 bases between the two germline ends. The CDR3 contains 12 residues. Germline V lookup: CDR1 LNHDA, CDR2 SQIVND (reference sequence). CDR3: CASNLGLSAYTF. The CDR3 DNA follows: TGTGCCAGTAACCTGGGGTTATCTGCCTACACCTTC. The whole variable domain, remainder taken from reference TRBV19 and TRBJ1-2, is DGGITQSPKYLFRKEGQNVTLSCEQNLNHDAMYWYRQDPGQGLRLIYYSQIVNDFQKGDIAEGYSVSREKKESFPLTVTSAQKNPTAFYLCASNLGLSAYTFGSGTRLTVV.

This chain joins TRBV19 and TRBJ1-1, with a tentative D call TRBD1 (6 bases). This CDR3 is 13 amino acids long. V lost 6 bases to trimming and J lost 1 base, with 9 bases between them. From germline, CDR1 is LNHDA and CDR2 SQIVND (reference sequence). CDR3 in DNA: TGTGCCAGTAGATTCAGGGGGAACACTGAAGCTTTCTTT. Translation: CASRFRGNTEAFF. Together with reference TRBV19 and TRBJ1-1, the CDR3 gives the full variable domain: DGGITQSPKYLFRKEGQNVTLSCEQNLNHDAMYWYRQDPGQGLRLIYYSQIVNDFQKGDIAEGYSVSREKKESFPLTVTSAQKNPTAFYLCASRFRGNTEAFFGQGTRLTVV.

On this clonotype itself: One junction end does not reproduce the germline sequence, and a read error may be involved. The V and J genes are TRBV4-1 and TRBJ1-2, with 8 bases identical to TRBD1. Germline assignment: CDR1 MGHRA and CDR2 YSYEKL. The CDR3 has 19 residues. CDR3 nucleotides: TGCGCCAGCAGCCTTAGGCCCCAACTACCCTCAGACCAGGGGGCGATCGAAACATTC. Encoded protein: CASSLRPQLPSDQGAIETF.

The chain recombines TRBV20-1 with TRBJ2-1; TRBD2 might be the D (6 bases). Germline loops: CDR1 DFQATT, CDR2 SNEGSKA (reference sequence). Between the trimmed V and J ends, which lost 0 bases and 5 bases, there was a span of 11 bases. The CDR3 has 14 residues. This CDR3 is CSARDGRFDNEQFF. The CDR3 bases are TGCAGTGCTAGAGACGGGAGATTTGACAATGAGCAGTTCTTC.

The CDR3 spells CASGTGRETQYF. Written as DNA, the CDR3 is TGTGCCAGCGGGACAGGGCGGGAGACCCAGTACTTC. The chain joins TRBV28 to TRBJ2-5, with TRBD1 identical over 9 bases. V lost 8 bases to trimming and J lost 5 bases; unmatched junction nucleotides: 3. Germline lookup yields CDR1 MDHEN and CDR2 SYDVKM. The CDR3 runs to 12 residues.

This clonotype was counted a few times. The chain combines TRBV2 with TRBJ2-2; maybe TRBD1 (6 bases). Trimming removed 4 bases at V and 0 bases at J, with 12 bases between. Germline CDR1 SNHLY, CDR2 FYNNEI. The CDR3 has 16 amino acids. The CDR3 protein is CASSGTGRSNTGELFF. The CDR3 nucleotides are TGTGCCAGCAGTGGAACAGGGCGATCGAACACCGGGGAGCTGTTTTTT.

The gene calls are TRBV4-1 and TRBJ2-1, with TRBD2 matching over 14 bases. Per the germline V gene, CDR1 is MGHRA and CDR2 is YSYEKL. The V and J ends lost 1 base and 8 bases, in that order; junction bases with no gene match: 7. The CDR3 is 17 residues long. The CDR3 loop is CASSQGGTSGGIYEQFF. CDR3 nucleotide sequence: TGCGCCAGCAGCCAAGGGGGGACTAGCGGGGGTATCTATGAGCAGTTCTTC.

The chain links TRBV3-1 to TRBJ2-7; D gene unclear. Looked up from germline, CDR1 is LGHDT and CDR2 is YNNKEL (reference sequence). The V end was cut by 0 bases, the J end by 0 bases, with 6 bases between. The CDR3 has 14 residues. The CDR3 DNA sequence: TGTGCCAGCAGCCAAGAACCCAACTCCTACGAGCAGTACTTC. Translation gives CASSQEPNSYEQYF.